This TCR beta chain was recorded in a study of blood T cell repertoires in COVID-19. Background on the study: Samples representing acute and convalescent COVID-19 were sourced from the United States, Italy and Spain.

This CDR3 contains 15 residues. V dropped 5 bases and J dropped 3; count of bases not matched to a gene: 6. Germline V CDR1 and CDR2: LNHNV, YYDKDF (reference sequence). Clones were read by immunoSEQ multiplex PCR, and TCRdb kept only the in-frame ones, dropping some. The repertoire consists of about 430,000 clones, with 80% to 90% occurring once and the leading ten covering more than 0.95%. The V call is TRBV15, the J call TRBJ2-1; the match to TRBD2 covers 8 bases. The specimen was PBMCs or T cells enriched from blood (not recorded which). This clonotype was obtained from a man aged 25 to 40 who had recovered from COVID-19. This chain's CDR3 is CATSALGTSYNEQFF. The CDR3 DNA is TGTGCCACCAGCGCCCTCGGGACTAGCTACAATGAGCAGTTCTTC. The variable domain in full, completed from reference TRBV15 and TRBJ2-1, reads DAMVIQNPRYQVTQFGKPVTLSCSQTLNHNVMYWYQQKSSQAPKLLFHYYDKDFNNEADTPDNFQSRRPNTSFCFLDIRSPGLGDTAMYLCATSALGTSYNEQFFGPGTRLTVL.